These T cell receptor beta chains were read from a single sample in a study of blood T cell repertoires in COVID-19. Method: immunoSEQ multiplex PCR; TCRdb's copy keeps in-frame clones and lacks some. This table has about 130,000 clones, about four fifths appearing once. Sequences were obtained from PBMCs or T cells enriched from blood (not recorded which). These receptors originate from a middle-aged man who had recovered from COVID-19. Both conserved end residues are part of each CDR3. D genes are given only for firm matches. Only part of the rows carry a size: once, few, many, or a class if the clone is expanded.

V gene	D gene	J gene	CDR3 length	clone size	CDR3 DNA	CDR3 protein
TRBV7-6	NA	TRBJ1-1	13	NA	TGTGCCAGCAGCTTGTACGACAGCGCTGAAGCTTTCTTT	CASSLYDSAEAFF
TRBV18	NA	TRBJ1-1	15	NA	TGTGCCAGCTCACCAGCATACAGGGCGAACACTGAAGCTTTCTTT	CASSPAYRANTEAFF
TRBV10-3	NA	TRBJ2-3	13	NA	TGTGCCACGACAGGTCCTAGCACAGATACGCAGTATTTT	CATTGPSTDTQYF
TRBV18	NA	TRBJ1-1	15	NA	TGTGCCAGCTCACCACAGGGGCGGCAAAACACTGAAGCTTTCTTT	CASSPQGRQNTEAFF
TRBV27	NA	TRBJ1-6	14	NA	TGTGCCAGCAGCCCCGGGAAAGATTGGTCACCCCTCCACTTT	CASSPGKDWSPLHF
TRBV27	TRBD1	TRBJ2-7	15	NA	TGTGCCAGCAGACCGCTCGGGACAGGCAACAACGAGCAGTACTTC	CASRPLGTGNNEQYF
TRBV7-9	NA	TRBJ1-6	17	NA	TGTGCCAGCAGACGGGAGGACCGTAGCTCCTATAATTCACCCCTCCACTTT	CASRREDRSSYNSPLHF
TRBV6-5	NA	TRBJ2-7	14	NA	TGTGCCAGCAGATACTGGGGCGGTCACTACGAGCAGTACTTC	CASRYWGGHYEQYF
TRBV27	TRBD1	TRBJ2-2	17	NA	TGTGCCAGCAGTTTACTGCTGACAGGGGTGGACACCGGGGAGCTGTTTTTT	CASSLLLTGVDTGELFF
TRBV19	NA	TRBJ2-7	13	NA	TGTGCCAGTAGTACAGGGAAGATGGGGGAGCAGTACTTC	CASSTGKMGEQYF
TRBV25-1	NA	TRBJ1-3	14	NA	TGTGCCAGCAGTGACGACAGCACTGGAAACACCATATATTTT	CASSDDSTGNTIYF
TRBV19	NA	TRBJ1-5	14	NA	TGTGCCAGTAGTATGTTCAGGGGCAATCAGCCCCAGCATTTT	CASSMFRGNQPQHF
TRBV7-2	NA	TRBJ2-2	15	NA	TGTGCCAGCAGCTTGACTCGGACGAACACCGGGGAGCTGTTTTTT	CASSLTRTNTGELFF
TRBV6-1	TRBD1	TRBJ1-5	15	NA	TGTGCCAGCAGCCAACCGACAGGGAGCAATCAGCCCCAGCATTTT	CASSQPTGSNQPQHF
TRBV25-1	NA	TRBJ2-5	14	NA	TGTGCCAGCAGTGAATCCGGGAGCCAAGAGACCCAGTACTTC	CASSESGSQETQYF
TRBV6-1	NA	TRBJ1-2	12	NA	TGTGCCAGCAGTGAAGGTAGCTATGGCTACACCTTC	CASSEGSYGYTF
TRBV4-1	NA	TRBJ1-2	15	NA	TGCGCCAGCAGCCAAGACCCAGGGATAGGCTATGGCTACACCTTC	CASSQDPGIGYGYTF
TRBV28	NA	TRBJ1-5	14	NA	TGTGCCAGCAGTCTCAGTACAGGGACCCGGCCCCAGCATTTT	CASSLSTGTRPQHF
TRBV2	NA	TRBJ2-1	14	NA	TGTGCCAGCTGCCGGGACATAAGCTACAATGAGCAGTTCTTC	CASCRDISYNEQFF
TRBV19	NA	TRBJ1-1	15	few	TGTGCCAGTAGTATAGTAACAGGGCCGAACACTGAAGCTTTCTTT	CASSIVTGPNTEAFF
TRBV6-5	TRBD2	TRBJ2-7	16	NA	TGTGCCAGCAGTTACACTGGACTAGCGGGGGGCCACGAGCAGTACTTC	CASSYTGLAGGHEQYF
TRBV5-5	TRBD1	TRBJ1-2	14	NA	TGTGCCAGCAGCTTGGGGACAGGGGCCCGTGGCTACACCTTC	CASSLGTGARGYTF
TRBV29-1	TRBD1	TRBJ1-2	14	NA	TGCAGCGTGAAGGACAGGGGGCAGTACTATGGCTACACCTTC	CSVKDRGQYYGYTF
TRBV5-1	NA	TRBJ1-2	16	NA	TGCGCCAGCAGCACGGGACACACCGCAGCTCAAGATGGCTACACCTTC	CASSTGHTAAQDGYTF
TRBV7-9	TRBD1	TRBJ1-5	14	NA	TGTGCCAGCAGCTTTACAGGGGGAGAGGAGCCCCAGCATTTT	CASSFTGGEEPQHF
TRBV10-2	NA	TRBJ2-5	14	NA	TGCGCCAGCAGTGAGTCGAGATCGGGAGAGACCCAGTACTTC	CASSESRSGETQYF
TRBV6-4	TRBD1	TRBJ2-7	15	once	TGTGCCAGCAGTGACTCGGGGACAGGGTTGGTTGAGCAGTACTTC	CASSDSGTGLVEQYF
TRBV7-9	TRBD1	TRBJ1-6	15	NA	TGTGCCAGCAGCCTCGGGCAGGGGGATAATTCACCCCTCCACTTT	CASSLGQGDNSPLHF
TRBV21-1	NA	TRBJ1-6	20	NA	TGTGCCAGCAGCAAAGCGCCCCGCAACGTACAGAGCTCCTATAATTCACCCCTCCACTTT	CASSKAPRNVQSSYNSPLHF
TRBV12-5	NA	TRBJ1-3	18	NA	TGTGCTAGTGGTTTGGTCTCTGGGTCCGGGTACTCTGGAAACACCATATATTTT	CASGLVSGSGYSGNTIYF
TRBV3-1/TRBV3-2	NA	TRBJ1-6	14	NA	TGTGCCAGCAGCCAAGGTCAGAATAATTCACCCCTCCACTTT	CASSQGQNNSPLHF
TRBV29-1	NA	TRBJ1-2	12	NA	TGCAGCGCCCCCGACAGGAACTATGGCTACACCTTC	CSAPDRNYGYTF
TRBV7-2	TRBD1	TRBJ1-1	14	NA	TGTGCCAGCACCATGTCAGGGGGCCTCACTGAAGCTTTCTTT	CASTMSGGLTEAFF
TRBV5-1	NA	TRBJ2-7	13	once	TGCGCCAGCAGCTATTCAGGGTCCCACGAGCAGTACTTC	CASSYSGSHEQYF
TRBV15	NA	TRBJ1-5	15	NA	TGTGCCACCAGCAGAGATTTAGTCAGGGATCAGCCCCAGCATTTT	CATSRDLVRDQPQHF
TRBV7-2	TRBD1	TRBJ2-7	15	NA	TGTGCCAGCAGCCCTAACGCGGACAGGGCCACCGAGCAGTACTTC	CASSPNADRATEQYF
TRBV9	NA	TRBJ1-1	16	NA	TGTGCCAGCAGCGTAGCTGTGCAGGCTTCGAACACTGAAGCTTTCTTT	CASSVAVQASNTEAFF
TRBV21-1	NA	TRBJ1-2	17	NA	TGTGCCAGCAGCAAAGCGGGCTGGACAGGGGCTAAATATGGCTACACCTTC	CASSKAGWTGAKYGYTF
TRBV7-2	TRBD1	TRBJ1-4	16	NA	TGTGCCAGCAGCTTACTTGGACAGGCGGGTAATGAAAAACTGTTTTTT	CASSLLGQAGNEKLFF
TRBV11-1	NA	TRBJ1-6	14	NA	TGTGCCAGCAGGTTCTTCGGGGGGAATTCACCCCTCCACTTT	CASRFFGGNSPLHF
TRBV7-8	TRBD2	TRBJ2-5	17	NA	TGTGCCAGCAGCTTAGCCAGGACTAGCGGGCTAAGGGGGACCCAGTACTTC	CASSLARTSGLRGTQYF
TRBV5-1	TRBD1	TRBJ2-7	13	NA	TGCGCCAGCAGCCCCGGGACAGTCTACGAGCAGTACTTC	CASSPGTVYEQYF
TRBV4-2	NA	TRBJ2-1	16	NA	TGTGCCAGCAGCCAACAACGCAGGGCAACCTACAATGAGCAGTTCTTC	CASSQQRRATYNEQFF
TRBV28	TRBD2	TRBJ2-2	15	NA	TGTGCCAGCAGTTTTCCGGGGGAGGGCACCGGGGAGCTGTTTTTT	CASSFPGEGTGELFF
TRBV28	TRBD2	TRBJ2-1	16	NA	TGTGCCAGCAGTGGGGCTAGCGGGAGGTCCTACAATGAGCAGTTCTTC	CASSGASGRSYNEQFF
TRBV12-3/TRBV12-4	NA	TRBJ1-2	12	NA	TGTGCCAGCAGTTTAGGGGCCTATGGCTACACCTTC	CASSLGAYGYTF
TRBV7-3	TRBD2	TRBJ2-2	17	few	TGTGCCAGCAGGCCTAGCGGGGGGGCCCCGAACACCGGGGAGCTGTTTTTT	CASRPSGGAPNTGELFF
TRBV7-2	TRBD1	TRBJ1-6	16	NA	TGTGCCAGCAGCTTAGCGCGGACAGGGGGCTTCTCACCCCTCCACTTT	CASSLARTGGFSPLHF
TRBV5-4	TRBD2	TRBJ2-5	15	NA	TGTGCCAGCAGCACGACAAGCGGGGGGCAAGAGACCCAGTACTTC	CASSTTSGGQETQYF
TRBV18	TRBD1	TRBJ2-1	15	NA	TGTGCCAGCTCACTGGACAGGGTAGCCTACAATGAGCAGTTCTTC	CASSLDRVAYNEQFF
TRBV3-1/TRBV3-2	NA	TRBJ1-3	14	NA	TGTGCCAGCAGCCAATCGAGGGTAGGAAACACCATATATTTT	CASSQSRVGNTIYF
TRBV20-1	NA	TRBJ1-1	11	NA	TGCAGTGCTAGTCCCTTTAATGAAGCTTTCTTT	CSASPFNEAFF
TRBV7-2	NA	TRBJ2-2	12	NA	TGTGCCAGCAGCCGTGTCACCGGGGAGCTGTTTTTT	CASSRVTGELFF
TRBV21-1	NA	TRBJ1-5	15	once	TGTGCCAGCAGCAAACAGGAAATAAGCAATCAGCCCCAGCATTTT	CASSKQEISNQPQHF